This paragraph reports one T cell receptor (beta chain). The antigen is not known. Other nucleotide sequences in the sample specify the same CDR3. The germline V gene has CDR1 MNHEY and CDR2 SVGAGI. V was shortened by 0 bases and J by 0 bases, with 9 bases between the two germline ends. The CDR3 covers 16 residues. The sort gate was single viable CD3+CD4+CD8-CD45RO+ cells for memory CD4+ T cells. After thawing, CD4+ T cells were positively selected. This entry belongs to a study of memory CD4+ T cells and cytomegalovirus serostatus. Whole-study results and caveats: Each of 65 to 70 CMV-associated TCRbeta sequences occurred in one to five individuals.

The data were produced by immunoSEQ multiplex PCR, yet TCRdb's version contains in-frame clones alone and is incomplete. The sample lists tens of thousands of clones, roughly 80% seen once, with almost 0.9% in the top ten. The chain has TRBV6-5 and TRBJ1-3; D unresolved. This TCR was sampled from an adult in good health and CMV-seronegative. The source material was memory CD4+ T cells from blood. CDR3: CASSYSSGYSGNTIYF. The DNA of the CDR3 is TGTGCCAGCAGTTACTCGTCAGGCTACTCTGGAAACACCATATATTTT.